The 13 T cell receptor beta chains in this list originate from one sample, sequenced in a study of shared clonotypes between healthy human individuals. Some clones are missing from TCRdb's copy, which holds only in-frame ones; the method was immunoSEQ multiplex PCR. In the table there are over a million clones, about 96% of which are singletons. Source material: naive CD4+ T cells sorted from blood. Subset indicated: CD45RA+ positively selected. These receptors all come from a man aged 25 to 45 in good health.

The rearrangement uses TRBV10-3 and TRBJ1-1, with D perhaps TRBD1 (5 bases). CDR1 is ENHRY and CDR2 is SYGVKD in the germline V gene. The CDR3 runs to 14 residues. V was shortened by 6 bases and J by 2 bases, with 13 bases between the two germline ends. The CDR3 here is CAISLTGFNTEAFF. DNA for the CDR3: TGTGCCATCAGCTTAACAGGTTTTAACACTGAAGCTTTCTTT.

This clone was seen just once. V is TRBV19 and J is TRBJ1-2; 8 bases match TRBD1. The V gene's germline CDR1 is LNHDA and CDR2 SQIVND (reference sequence). V dropped 9 bases and J dropped 4; count of bases not matched to a gene: 7. The CDR3 has 13 residues. The CDR3: CASKGQGTYGYTF. For the CDR3, the DNA is TGTGCCAGCAAAGGACAGGGTACCTATGGCTACACCTTC.

The chain employs TRBV2 and TRBJ1-1, with D possibly TRBD1 on 5 matching bases. Germline V gene lookup returns CDR1 SNHLY and CDR2 FYNNEI. This CDR3 is built from 11 residues. Trimming took off 7 bases at V and 6 bases at J, with 9 bases between the two ends. CDR3 amino acids: CASKGVAEAFF. As DNA, the CDR3 is TGTGCCAGCAAAGGGGTCGCTGAAGCTTTCTTT.

V gene TRBV10-3 combines with J gene TRBJ2-7, with a tentative D call TRBD1 (5 bases). Germline CDR1 reads ENHRY; CDR2 reads SYGVKD. The CDR3 has 14 residues. Trimming took 7 bases from V and 7 from J, leaving 20 bases between them. This CDR3 is CAITSQKDSLEQYF. CDR3 nucleotides: TGTGCCATCACCTCCCAGAAAGACAGCTTAGAGCAGTACTTC.

The genes are TRBV18 and TRBJ2-1, with a weak D call TRBD1 (6 bases). The CDR3 extends over 15 amino acids. Germline V gives CDR1 KGHSH, CDR2 LQKENI. V shed 5 bases and J shed 5 bases, with 16 bases lying between them. This CDR3 reads CASSITWTVDNEQFF. Written as DNA, the CDR3 is TGTGCCAGCTCAATCACCTGGACAGTTGACAATGAGCAGTTCTTC.

The genes are TRBV7-2 and TRBJ2-5, with TRBD2 matching over 7 bases. The DNA matches TRBJ2-7 better at its end, which makes the J call doubtful. The CDR3 totals 17 residues. CDR1 SGHTA and CDR2 FQGNSA come from the germline V gene. CDR3: CASSSQPSGIYSYEQYF. As DNA, the CDR3 is TGTGCCAGCAGCTCGCAACCTAGCGGCATATACTCCTACGAGCAGTACTTC.

The chain is built from TRBV7-9 and TRBJ2-3; TRBD2 aligns across 10 bases. Germline CDR1 is SEHNR and CDR2 is FQNEAQ (reference sequence). CDR3 size: 14 residues. V shed 4 bases, J shed 5 bases, and the junction held 3 bases outside the gene matches. The CDR3 DNA reads TGTGCCAGCAGCTCTCAGCGGGGGGGAGATACGCAGTATTTT. Its translation: CASSSQRGGDTQYF.

CDR3 coding DNA: TGTGCCTGGAGCCCACAGGGCTGGGGCGACTACGAGCAGTACTTC. Translating gives CAWSPQGWGDYEQYF. V and J are TRBV30 and TRBJ2-7; weak D call: TRBD1 (6 bases). The germline V gene has CDR1 GTSNPN and CDR2 SVGIG (reference sequence). This CDR3 contains 15 residues. The V and J ends lost 3 bases and 3 bases respectively, with 18 bases between them.

In this sample, this clone turned up a few times. The chain links TRBV5-1 to TRBJ2-2, with TRBD2 matching over 11 bases. In germline, CDR1 is SGHRS, CDR2 YFSETQ. There are 15 residues in the CDR3. The ends lost 0 bases at V and 6 bases at J; junction bases unmatched: 1. As DNA, the CDR3 is TGCGCCAGCAGCTTGGAACTAGCGGGAGCCGGGGAGCTGTTTTTT. Its protein is CASSLELAGAGELFF.

The chain links TRBV5-3 to TRBJ2-3; TRBD1 might be the D (5 bases). TRBV5-3 is identified as an open reading frame with a role that is uncertain. This CDR3 spans 15 amino acids. The V end was cut by 8 bases, the J end by 2 bases, with 18 bases between. The CDR3 bases are TGTGCCAGCACGAAGGTAGACAGTTACACAGATACGCAGTATTTT. Protein sequence: CASTKVDSYTDTQYF.

The rearrangement uses TRBV13 and TRBJ2-3, with 11 bases that match TRBD2. The CDR3 extends over 16 amino acids. Per the germline V gene, CDR1 is PRHDT and CDR2 is FYEKMQ (reference sequence). With 5 bases clipped from V and 2 bases from J, the junction kept 6 bases outside the gene matches. CDR3 sequence reads: CASSASGLAVTDTQYF. The CDR3 bases are TGTGCCAGCAGCGCCTCGGGACTAGCGGTCACAGATACGCAGTATTTT.

This chain joins TRBV29-1 and TRBJ2-3, with 7 positions matching TRBD2. There are 13 residues in the CDR3. V dropped 7 bases and J dropped 5; count of bases not matched to a gene: 9. Germline V CDR1 and CDR2: SQVTM, ANQGSEA. The CDR3 DNA reads as TGCAGCGCCGGGACTTCGGGGGGAGATACGCAGTATTTT. Encoded protein: CSAGTSGGDTQYF.

The chain combines TRBV5-1 with TRBJ2-1, with D hard to call. Looked up from germline, CDR1 is SGHRS and CDR2 is YFSETQ. This CDR3 region has 17 residues. With 4 bases removed from V and 0 bases from J, the gap between germline ends came to 17 bases. CDR3: CASSPPVGSLSYNEQFF. Written as DNA, the CDR3 is TGCGCCAGCAGCCCCCCGGTCGGGTCCCTCTCCTACAATGAGCAGTTCTTC. The full variable domain, completed using reference TRBV5-1 and TRBJ2-1, is KAGVTQTPRYLIKTRGQQVTLSCSPISGHRSVSWYQQTPGQGLQFLFEYFSETQRNKGNFPGRFSGRQFSNSRSEMNVSTLELGDSALYLCASSPPVGSLSYNEQFFGPGTRLTVL.